What follows is one T cell receptor (beta chain) and its context. In this sample, this clone turned up a few times. Its antigen is unknown. Base qualities are not at hand, and no much larger clone is one base apart. The data belong to a study of cytomegalovirus exposure and HLA in healthy donors listed by TCRdb under 2017. Context from the whole study: An earlier analysis of about 530 of the donors reported roughly 300 Gb of sequence data and approximately 120 million unique TCR beta sequences obtained from about 180 million T cells. About 300 gigabases of sequencing data and around 85 million unique TCR sequences made up an early release that covered over 550 HLA-typed donors. Of the roughly 410 genotyped donors, 81% were placed in the genetic ancestry cluster associated with self-reported Caucasian donors. The study was designed to test whether signatures of past pathogen exposure could be identified by cataloging public T cell receptors. Using immunosequencing, the study profiled T cell repertoires from 500 to 800 subjects and related those repertoires to cytomegalovirus serostatus. A separate validation cohort of about 110 different subjects was used in addition to the roughly 670-subject first cohort. High-throughput TCR immunosequencing, statistical association of individual TCRs with disease status, and machine learning were combined to predict cytomegalovirus infection status. A later analysis re-examined previously published TCR beta repertoires from 610 or so donors and added high-resolution HLA genotyping to investigate patterns of TCR occurrence. In the later analysis, no new phenotypic data were used to find candidate immune exposures; instead, reliance was placed on TCR beta sequences and their occurrence across donors. An earlier analysis of several hundred of the donors used high-throughput TCR beta sequencing to judge whether each TCR beta V gene segment behaved as functional or pseudogenic. Donor age, sex, ethnicity and CMV serostatus were compiled together with the repertoire data. Genome-wide SNP genotypes for about 65% of the roughly 670 donors were used in a later genetic analysis, which treated that subset as a discovery cohort. Every repertoire in the discovery cohort had been generated on one and the same sequencing platform. Both class I and class II loci were covered by HLA typing, at four-digit resolution. Typing coverage differed by locus: A, B, C, DRB1 and DQB1 were typed in roughly 629-630 donors, DQA1 in about 560, DPA1 in 600 to 610, and DPB1 in just under 490. Because of strong linkage in the cohort, roughly five DR-DQ haplotypes were treated as single units for association and clustering. Among around 400 genotyped donors of the cohort, an average of approximately 240,000 unique TCR beta nucleotide sequences were sequenced per donor, roughly a sixth of them non-productive. Broader findings and caveats from the paper: A later genetic analysis associated a missense DCLRE1C variant with V-gene and J-gene trimming of TCR beta chains, and an independent cohort replicated the association. A later analysis reported that several top co-occurrence clusters appeared linked to parvovirus B19, influenza, CMV and Epstein-Barr virus. Sequencing depth was assumed to be roughly uniform across donors in the presence/absence analyses, though that assumption may not hold. In a later analysis, most CMV-associated TCR beta chains were found to appear HLA-restricted, with HLA associations seemingly driven largely by CMV exposure. A total of some 180 TCR beta chains were listed by the study as associated with cytomegalovirus. The classifier was reported to diagnose cytomegalovirus status with high specificity and sensitivity in both the original and validation cohorts. Most TCR sequences were seen in very few donors, while some public TCRs were found in many individuals. Assigning TCR associations to individual alleles was difficult when HLA alleles, especially DR and DQ, strongly co-occurred. In a later analysis, the rate of TCR association differed among HLA loci, with DRB1 alleles having the most associated TCRs and HLA-C alleles having the fewest. A later genetic analysis reported fewer N-insertions in productive TCRs among donors in an Asian-associated ancestry cluster than the roughly 700-donor mean. In a later analysis, around 17,000 TCR beta sequences were associated with specific HLA alleles at a false discovery rate of 0.05. Correlated functional status among segregating V segments might reflect linkage disequilibrium, but an unknown experimental factor could not be ruled out. For the cohort, immune exposure information was limited to CMV serostatus. Compared with equally common non-associated chains, HLA-associated TCR beta chains in a later analysis were more clonally expanded and had lower generation probabilities. Only TCR beta chains were sequenced in this cohort, and the absence of alpha or paired-chain data limited detectable features. Three of the identified cytomegalovirus-associated TCR beta chains were confirmed in vitro to be specific for cytomegalovirus antigens. Seventeen rarely observed V segments, including chromosome 9 orphons, were excluded from the earlier analysis of several hundred of the donors because counts were too low. HLA typing was unavailable for some donors at each locus, so association tests used only the typed subset. An earlier analysis of 587 of the donors showed that most TCR beta V segments appeared in productive rearrangements either about 90% or about 30% of the time, which broadly matched IMGT annotations. Some IMGT-functional V segments, including TRBV6-2 and TRBV6-3, could not be told apart with the 87-base-pair reads, so those segments were excluded. A further reported finding was that TCR beta sequences accurately predicted the HLA-A and HLA-B alleles for most subjects in the first cohort. A group of highly shared sequence variants was considered likely to be a technical artifact of the sequencing pipeline. According to the authors, the approach could potentially be generalized to other disease states and immunological phenotypes.

The germline V gene supplies CDR1 MDHEN and CDR2 SYDVKM. Trimming takes 2 bases off V and 1 base off J; junction bases not matched to a gene: 6. From its cysteine to its phenylalanine, the CDR3 spans 17 amino acids. Of the read, only the CDR3 DNA is kept; its 51 bases are in frame from base 1. The cohort comprised 550 to 700 healthy bone marrow donors. All cohort members were sampled while nominally healthy, although unrecorded immune exposures were likely present. The donor was CMV seropositive and belonged to the group of about 290 seropositive cohort members. Each donor provided a peripheral blood sample, and peripheral blood mononuclear cells were used for TCR beta sequencing. Genomic DNA extraction from the blood cell samples was performed with the Qiagen DNeasy Blood Extraction Kit. Library preparation used the immunoSEQ multiplex PCR assay. For the multiplex PCR, a mixture combining 60 forward primers for TCR Vbeta segments and 13 reverse primers for TCR Jbeta segments was used. The CDR3 region of rearranged TCR beta genes was amplified from genomic DNA with a multiplex PCR assay. On the Illumina HiSeq System, the amplified TCR beta libraries were sequenced as 87-base-pair reads. In the authors' own workflow: Across the 600 to 700 repertoires, a later analysis counted 78 million or so unique TCR beta chains, roughly 11 million of which were shared by at least two donors. Raw reads were error-corrected and collapsed into unique sequences with a nearest-neighbor algorithm that merged closely related sequences to remove PCR and sequencing errors. CDR3 sequences were aligned to IMGT reference sequences to assign V, D and J gene segments. For a sequence to be retained, a match of at least six nucleotides was required to both a V gene segment and a J gene segment. A rearrangement counted as productive if the CDR3 had no stop codons and remained in frame with V and J, and every other rearrangement counted as non-productive. CDR3 was defined according to IMGT convention as the region running from the second conserved V-encoded cysteine to the conserved J-encoded phenylalanine. The earlier analysis of about 590 of the donors excluded sequences that lacked an unambiguous match to a single V gene segment. An earlier analysis of several hundred of the donors classified V segments as functional when productive rearrangements were above 56.7% and as segregating when the standard deviation between donors was above 5%. To diagnose cytomegalovirus status from the catalog of TCR beta chain sequences, a statistical classification framework was built. In a later analysis, TCR nucleotide sequences were compared against IMGT/GENE-DB human TR gene sequences so that V and J genes could be assigned. A later analysis assigned CDR3 sequences and most-parsimonious VDJ recombination scenarios with the TCRdist pipeline. In a later analysis, every TCR beta chain was defined by the combination of its CDR3 amino acid sequence and its V-gene family, and reads without a unique V-gene family were dropped. In a later analysis, a few hundred highly shared, low-generation-probability nucleotide sequences were removed to address suspected cross-contamination and a sequencing artifact. In a later analysis, a clonal expansion index was calculated for each public chain from normalized within-repertoire ranks of inferred template counts. In a later analysis, generation probabilities were computed with a VDJ recombination model fitted to out-of-frame rearrangements, and the resulting probabilities were checked against IGoR. A later analysis scored TCR-TCR, TCR-HLA and TCR-CMV co-occurrence with hypergeometric tests, applying a repertoire-size bias correction to TCR pairs. A later analysis estimated false discovery rates by permuting HLA or CMV assignments 20 times. In a later analysis, co-occurring TCRs were grouped with DBSCAN, and TCRdist sequence similarity was added when clustering was performed within HLA-allele-positive subsets. Repertoires with fewer than 30,000 or more than 120,000 public chains were left out of co-occurrence clustering, as were a few repertoires with anomalous nucleotide sharing. Held by TCRdb, this immuneACCESS table contains in-frame sequences only and omits some clones. Under half of the omission traces to an unresolved V gene where checked; the cause of the rest is unknown. V, J and clone size are those of that table, while D and trimming were read from the DNA. Here the sample has roughly 130,000 clones; 80% occur a single time. Roughly 1.2% of the sample comes from the top ten.

The sample consisted of PBMCs. The sequence derives from a male donor in good health and CMV-seropositive. The receptor chain draws on TRBV28 and TRBJ2-7, with 12 bases aligning to TRBD2. The nucleotides read TGTGCCAGCAGTTTACTACCGGGACTAGCGGGTTCCTACGAGCAGTACTTC. Translated, this gives CASSLLPGLAGSYEQYF. Outside the CDR3, residues come from the reference TRBV28 and TRBJ2-7 proteins, so the full variable domain is: DVKVTQSSRYLVKRTGEKVFLECVQDMDHENMFWYRQDPGLGLRLIYFSYDVKMKEKGDIPEGYSVSREKKERFSLILESASTNQTSMYLCASSLLPGLAGSYEQYFGPGTRLTVT.